The entry that follows covers one T cell receptor beta chain sequence. What it recognizes is unknown. The sample belongs to a study of shared clonotypes between healthy human individuals. The wider study: Three plates each covered CD4 naive and memory; CD8 naive two, CD8 memory one. Findings of the study overall: Generally, naive subsets (rather than memory subsets) showed larger estimated richness.

In the naive CD8 group, cells lacked CD45RO and were positively selected for CCR7, so terminally differentiated effector memory CD45RA+ cells were left out. V was cut by 6 bases and J by 2 bases, with 11 bases left in between. CDR3 length: 14 residues. Germline CDR1 and CDR2: MNHNY and SVGAGI (reference sequence). In the original analysis: Junction-only immunoSEQ data arrived without quality scores, meaning filtering differed. Clones were read by immunoSEQ multiplex PCR, and TCRdb kept only the in-frame ones, dropping some. V and J calls and clone size are those listed in that table; D and trimming were worked out from the DNA. The sample shows some 2 million clones, approximately 95% of them seen only once.

The chain joins TRBV6-6 to TRBJ1-3; D not certain. The TCR originated in a man aged 18 to 30 in good health. The sequencing input was naive CD8+ T cells sorted from blood. The CDR3: CASSPPGAGNTIYF. DNA of the CDR3: TGTGCCAGCAGCCCGCCGGGTGCTGGAAACACCATATATTTT.